This T cell receptor beta chain was documented in a study of blood T cell repertoires in COVID-19. On the study more broadly: Spain, Italy and the United States supplied samples that represented acute and convalescent COVID-19. PBMCs, B-cell-depleted T cells, or T cells provided the cDNA or gDNA that made up the material.

Germline CDR1 SGHRS, CDR2 YFSETQ. V gave up 2 bases and J gave up 5 bases; unmatched junction bases: 1. The CDR3 sequence is 13 residues long. As originally analysed: Reference gene primer amplification yielded estimated nucleated cell counts. Clones were read by immunoSEQ multiplex PCR, and TCRdb kept only the in-frame ones, dropping some. The V and J calls and the clone size are those of that table, but D and trimming were determined from the DNA. The sample has 300,000 to 450,000 clones, approximately 89% seen once. Patients of the Seattle cohort, enrolled during active infection, were followed longitudinally.

The chain combines TRBV5-1 with TRBJ1-1, with 9 nucleotides matching TRBD1. This clonotype originated in a woman between 55 and 75 years old with COVID-19, enrolled during active disease. Material for sequencing was peripheral blood. CDR3 protein: CASSFGQGTEAFF. CDR3 DNA sequence: TGCGCCAGCAGCTTCGGACAGGGGACTGAAGCTTTCTTT. Combining the CDR3 with reference TRBV5-1 and TRBJ1-1 gives the whole variable domain KAGVTQTPRYLIKTRGQQVTLSCSPISGHRSVSWYQQTPGQGLQFLFEYFSETQRNKGNFPGRFSGRQFSNSRSEMNVSTLELGDSALYLCASSFGQGTEAFFGQGTRLTVV.